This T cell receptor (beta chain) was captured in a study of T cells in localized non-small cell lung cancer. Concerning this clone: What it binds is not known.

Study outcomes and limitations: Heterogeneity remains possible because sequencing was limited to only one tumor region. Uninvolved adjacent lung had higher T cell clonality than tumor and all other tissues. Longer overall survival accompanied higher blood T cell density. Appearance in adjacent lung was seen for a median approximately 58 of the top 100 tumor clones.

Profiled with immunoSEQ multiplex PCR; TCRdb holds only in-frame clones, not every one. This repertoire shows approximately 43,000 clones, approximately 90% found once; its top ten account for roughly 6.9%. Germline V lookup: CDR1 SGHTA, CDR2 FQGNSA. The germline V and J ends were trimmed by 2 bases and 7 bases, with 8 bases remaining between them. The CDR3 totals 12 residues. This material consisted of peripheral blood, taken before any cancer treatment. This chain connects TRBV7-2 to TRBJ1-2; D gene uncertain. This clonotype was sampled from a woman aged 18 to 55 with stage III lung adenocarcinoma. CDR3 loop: CASSLSAGGYTF. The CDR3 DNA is TGTGCCAGCAGCTTAAGCGCGGGTGGCTACACCTTC.